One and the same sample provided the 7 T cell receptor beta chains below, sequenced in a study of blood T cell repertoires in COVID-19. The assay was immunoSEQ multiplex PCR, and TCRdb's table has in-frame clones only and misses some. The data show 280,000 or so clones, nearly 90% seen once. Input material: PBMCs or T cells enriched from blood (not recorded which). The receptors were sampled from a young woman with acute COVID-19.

This CDR3 reads CASSTDSNQPQHF. CDR3 DNA: TGTGCCAGCAGCACAGATAGCAATCAGCCCCAGCATTTT. The V call is TRBV7-8, the J call TRBJ1-5; D not resolved. The CDR3 contains 13 residues. Trimming took off 5 bases at V and 0 bases at J, with 5 bases between the two ends. Germline-derived CDR1 and CDR2 are SGHVS and FQNEAQ.

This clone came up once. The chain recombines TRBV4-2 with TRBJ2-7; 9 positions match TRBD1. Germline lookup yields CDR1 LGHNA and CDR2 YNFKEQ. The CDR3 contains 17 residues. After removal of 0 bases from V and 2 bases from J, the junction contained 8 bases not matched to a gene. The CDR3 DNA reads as TGTGCCAGCAGCCAAGATTTGGGGACAGGGCCCACCTACGAGCAGTACTTC. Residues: CASSQDLGTGPTYEQYF.

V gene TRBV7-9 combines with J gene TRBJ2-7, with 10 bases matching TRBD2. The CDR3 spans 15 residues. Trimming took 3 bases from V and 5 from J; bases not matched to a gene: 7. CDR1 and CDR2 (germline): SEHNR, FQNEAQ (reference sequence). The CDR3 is CASSLSSGGFDEQYF. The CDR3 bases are TGTGCCAGCAGCTTGTCTAGCGGGGGCTTCGACGAGCAGTACTTC. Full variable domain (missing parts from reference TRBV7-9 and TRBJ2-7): DTGVSQNPRHKITKRGQNVTFRCDPISEHNRLYWYRQTLGQGPEFLTYFQNEAQLEKSRLLSDRFSAERPKGSFSTLEIQRTEQGDSAMYLCASSLSSGGFDEQYFGPGTRLTVT.

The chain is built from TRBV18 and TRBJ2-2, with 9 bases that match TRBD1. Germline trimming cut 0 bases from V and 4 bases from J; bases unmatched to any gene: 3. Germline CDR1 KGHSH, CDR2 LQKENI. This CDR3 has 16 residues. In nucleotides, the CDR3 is TGTGCCAGCTCACCACCCGGGACAGGGACCACCGGGGAGCTGTTTTTT. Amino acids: CASSPPGTGTTGELFF.

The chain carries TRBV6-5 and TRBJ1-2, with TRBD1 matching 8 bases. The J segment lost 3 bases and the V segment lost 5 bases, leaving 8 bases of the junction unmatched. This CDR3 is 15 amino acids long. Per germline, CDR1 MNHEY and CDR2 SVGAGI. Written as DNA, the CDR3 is TGTGCCAGCAGTAGACTCTCGACAGGGGACTATGGCTACACCTTC. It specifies CASSRLSTGDYGYTF.

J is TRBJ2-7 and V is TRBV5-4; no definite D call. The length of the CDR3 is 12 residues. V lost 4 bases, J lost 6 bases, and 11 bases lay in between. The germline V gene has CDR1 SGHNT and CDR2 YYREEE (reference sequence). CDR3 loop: CASSPLAGEQYF. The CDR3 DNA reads TGTGCCAGCAGCCCGCTCGCAGGCGAGCAGTACTTC.

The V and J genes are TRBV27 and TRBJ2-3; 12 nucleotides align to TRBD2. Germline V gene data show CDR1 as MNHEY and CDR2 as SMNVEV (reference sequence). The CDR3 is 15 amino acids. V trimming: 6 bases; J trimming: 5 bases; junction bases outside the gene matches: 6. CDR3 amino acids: CASRASGRAVDTQYF. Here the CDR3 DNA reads TGTGCCAGCAGGGCTAGCGGGAGGGCCGTAGATACGCAGTATTTT.